The 21 T cell receptor beta chains reported below all come from one sample, sequenced in a study of radiotherapy plus CTLA-4 blockade in lung cancer. Clones were read by immunoSEQ multiplex PCR, and TCRdb kept only the in-frame ones, dropping some. This sample yields roughly 46,000 clones, of which around 77% are seen a single time; approximately 8.3% belongs to the top ten. This specimen was peripheral blood, taken from a patient treated with radiotherapy plus ipilimumab. Source of these receptors: a human donor with non-small cell lung cancer who had stable disease on radiotherapy plus ipilimumab.

The V and J genes are TRBV6-6 and TRBJ2-7, with D possibly matching TRBD2 (5 bases). The germline V and J ends were trimmed by 2 bases and 1 base, with 6 bases remaining between them. The CDR3 consists of 13 residues. Germline CDR1 is MNHNY and CDR2 is SVGAGI (reference sequence). CDR3 DNA sequence: TGTGCCAGCAGTTACGAGGGTTCCTACGAGCAGTACTTC. Its translation: CASSYEGSYEQYF.

The chain recombines TRBV7-6 with TRBJ2-5; the D is unclear. The V gene's germline CDR1 is SGHVS and CDR2 FNYEAQ. The CDR3 contains 12 residues. Trimming took off 5 bases at V and 4 bases at J, with 8 bases between the two ends. CDR3 in DNA: TGTGCCAGCAGCGGGGTGGCAGAGACCCAGTACTTC. This encodes CASSGVAETQYF.

This chain joins TRBV6-9 and TRBJ2-1; maybe TRBD1 (5 bases). The CDR3 sequence is 16 residues long. The V end was cut by 1 base, the J end by 5 bases, with 15 bases between. From germline, CDR1 is MNHGY and CDR2 SVAAGI. The CDR3: CASSYLSGHSHNEQFF. The CDR3 DNA follows: TGTGCCAGCAGTTATTTGTCAGGACATTCCCACAATGAGCAGTTCTTC.

The rearrangement joins TRBV7-2 to TRBJ2-1; 7 nucleotides agree with TRBD1. V shed 7 bases and J 8 bases; nucleotides not matched to a gene: 8. The length of the CDR3 is 13 residues. Germline V CDR1 and CDR2: SGHTA, FQGNSA. The CDR3 nucleotides are TGTGCCAGCAACACTTACACAGGGGATGAGCAGTTCTTC. Its translation: CASNTYTGDEQFF.

The V and J genes are TRBV2 and TRBJ1-5; TRBD1 might be the D (5 bases). In germline, CDR1 is SNHLY, CDR2 FYNNEI. V lost 6 bases and J lost 4, with 25 bases in between. The CDR3 totals 18 residues. The DNA for the CDR3 is TGTGCCAGCAGATCAACTGGAGGCAGGGTTCTCCAAAATCAGCCCCAGCATTTT. Translating it yields CASRSTGGRVLQNQPQHF.

This chain connects TRBV5-1 to TRBJ1-1; the D gene is possibly TRBD1 (6 bases). Germline lookup yields CDR1 SGHRS and CDR2 YFSETQ. The CDR3 totals 16 residues. Trimming pared 5 bases from V and 1 base from J, leaving 18 bases between. The CDR3, as DNA: TGCGCCAGCAGTCTTCTCTCGACAGGATCGAACACTGAAGCTTTCTTT. Translating gives CASSLLSTGSNTEAFF.

In its sample, this clone was seen a few times. The rearrangement uses TRBV28 and TRBJ1-2; no definite D call. The CDR3 length is 17 residues. Germline V lookup: CDR1 MDHEN, CDR2 SYDVKM. V lost 1 base, J lost 3 bases, and 18 bases lay in between. CDR3 DNA: TGTGCCAGCAGTTTATATGAGTGGTTGGCCCAGCACTATGGCTACACCTTC. Translation: CASSLYEWLAQHYGYTF.

The chain joins TRBV9 to TRBJ1-1; no clear D gene. This CDR3 contains 13 residues. Germline lookup yields CDR1 SGDLS and CDR2 YYNGEE. V lost 3 bases to trimming and J lost 1 base, with 7 bases between them. The CDR3 loop is CASSGRQNTEAFF. The CDR3 DNA sequence: TGTGCCAGCAGCGGACGACAGAACACTGAAGCTTTCTTT.

J is TRBJ1-5 and V is TRBV2, with 7 bases lining up with TRBD1. This CDR3 has 13 amino acids. Unmatched junction bases numbered 2, after V lost 5 bases and J lost 4 bases. Germline lookup yields CDR1 SNHLY and CDR2 FYNNEI. The CDR3 DNA reads as TGTGCCAGCAGTTGGACAGGTAATCAGCCCCAGCATTTT. Protein sequence: CASSWTGNQPQHF.

This clone occurred a few times. The V and J genes are TRBV9 and TRBJ2-3, with a tentative D call TRBD2 (7 bases). Germline CDR1 is SGDLS and CDR2 is YYNGEE. Trimming left V 3 bases short and J 2 bases short, with 28 bases between. This CDR3 contains 20 residues. CDR3 sequence: CASSEGQRLGSSGATDTQYF. The CDR3 region has the DNA TGTGCCAGCAGCGAAGGACAGCGCCTCGGGTCTAGCGGAGCCACAGATACGCAGTATTTT.

V gene TRBV7-2 combines with J gene TRBJ2-5; unclear D gene. This CDR3 region has 13 residues. CDR1 and CDR2 from the germline V gene are SGHTA and FQGNSA. The V end was cut by 5 bases, the J end by 5 bases, with 12 bases between. The DNA of the CDR3 is TGTGCCAGCAGCGACCCCCTGTTTGAGACCCAGTACTTC. Translating gives CASSDPLFETQYF.

This clone was detected a few times. Here the CDR3 DNA reads TGTGCCAGCAGCTTGGACAGCATCTACGAGCAGTACTTC. Protein product: CASSLDSIYEQYF. The chain combines TRBV5-8 with TRBJ2-7; D is undetermined. This CDR3 spans 13 amino acids. Germline V gives CDR1 SGHTS, CDR2 YDEGEE. Between the trimmed V and J ends, which lost 0 bases and 3 bases, there was a span of 7 bases.

The chain employs TRBV6-5 and TRBJ2-7; D unclear. Per the germline V gene, CDR1 is MNHEY and CDR2 is SVGAGI. There are 12 residues in the CDR3. The V and J ends lost 5 bases and 4 bases respectively, with 9 bases between them. CDR3 sequence: CASSDLGYEQYF. DNA for the CDR3: TGTGCCAGCAGTGATTTGGGATACGAGCAGTACTTC.

This chain uses TRBV11-2 with TRBJ1-1; D remains ambiguous. The germline gives CDR1 SGHAT, CDR2 FQNNGV. V dropped 2 bases and J dropped 2 bases, with 6 bases sitting between them. The CDR3 is 13 amino acids. CDR3 residues: CASSLQENTEAFF. CDR3 DNA sequence: TGTGCCAGCAGCTTACAGGAAAACACTGAAGCTTTCTTT.

The chain has TRBV10-1 and TRBJ2-7, with 10 bases fitting TRBD1. CDR3 length: 17 amino acids. Germline V gives CDR1 WNHNN, CDR2 SYGVQD (reference sequence). V trimming: 2 bases; J trimming: 5 bases; junction bases outside the gene matches: 12. This chain's CDR3 is CASSEGGQGTFGDEQYF. Here the CDR3 DNA reads TGCGCCAGCAGTGAGGGGGGACAGGGGACCTTCGGGGACGAGCAGTACTTC.

V and J are TRBV6-5 and TRBJ1-6; the match to TRBD1 covers 7 bases. The V and J ends lost 5 bases and 4 bases, in that order; junction bases with no gene match: 5. CDR1 is MNHEY, CDR2 SVGAGI, per germline. This CDR3 contains 15 residues. CDR3 sequence reads: CASSQTTGYNSPLHF. CDR3 sequence (DNA): TGTGCCAGCAGTCAGACGACAGGGTATAATTCACCCCTCCACTTT.

The V call is TRBV5-4, the J call TRBJ1-1; TRBD1 aligns across 7 bases. J gave up 1 base and V 4 bases, and 13 bases lay outside the gene matches. This CDR3 has 17 amino acids. Germline V lookup: CDR1 SGHNT, CDR2 YYREEE (reference sequence). Written as DNA, the CDR3 is TGTGCCAGCAGCCCGATTGAGATTCAGGGGGAGAACACTGAAGCTTTCTTT. Translating gives CASSPIEIQGENTEAFF.

The chain combines TRBV27 with TRBJ2-3; D is unclear. V was cut by 5 bases and J by 4 bases, with 22 bases left in between. Looked up from germline, CDR1 is MNHEY and CDR2 is SMNVEV (reference sequence). The CDR3 is 17 residues long. CDR3 loop: CASSTDGRRKGSDTQYF. The CDR3 DNA reads as TGTGCCAGCAGTACTGACGGCCGGCGCAAGGGTTCAGATACGCAGTATTTT.

The genes are TRBV19 and TRBJ1-1, with D unresolved. The CDR3 has 14 residues. Germline V gene lookup returns CDR1 LNHDA and CDR2 SQIVND (reference sequence). V was cut by 3 bases and J by 3 bases, with 11 bases left in between. The DNA of the CDR3 is TGTGCCAGTAGTATTCGGGGTGTGTACACTGAAGCTTTCTTT. It translates to CASSIRGVYTEAFF.

This CDR3 reads CASRQDTNNSPLHF. The CDR3 coding sequence is TGTGCCAGCAGGCAGGACACGAATAATTCACCCCTCCACTTT. J is TRBJ1-6 and V is TRBV7-9, with a possible D match to TRBD1 (5 bases). V was shortened by 6 bases and J by 5 bases, with 11 bases between the two germline ends. Germline V gives CDR1 SEHNR, CDR2 FQNEAQ (reference sequence). This CDR3 has 14 residues. Full variable domain (missing parts from reference TRBV7-9 and TRBJ1-6): DTGVSQNPRHKITKRGQNVTFRCDPISEHNRLYWYRQTLGQGPEFLTYFQNEAQLEKSRLLSDRFSAERPKGSFSTLEIQRTEQGDSAMYLCASRQDTNNSPLHFGNGTRLTVT.

This chain uses TRBV27 with TRBJ2-6, with D perhaps being TRBD1 or TRBD2 (5 bases each). With 5 bases removed from V and 0 bases from J, the gap between germline ends came to 11 bases. Germline V gene lookup returns CDR1 MNHEY and CDR2 SMNVEV (reference sequence). The CDR3 has 16 amino acids. The CDR3 bases are TGTGCCAGCAGTGTGGGACGGCTCTCTGGGGCCAACGTCCTGACTTTC. It is translated as CASSVGRLSGANVLTF.